Below are 24 T cell receptor beta chains sequenced from a single sample in a study of T cell responses to AZD1222 COVID-19 vaccine. This table comes from immunoSEQ multiplex PCR, and its TCRdb copy is limited to in-frame clones, with some not included. The sample includes 50,000 to 75,000 clones, 65% to 80% of them seen just once. Specimen: peripheral blood, collected on day 0 of AZD1222 vaccination. These receptors were obtained from an adult in good health.

The J gene is TRBJ1-5, the V gene TRBV28; D is uncertain. Looked up from germline, CDR1 is MDHEN and CDR2 is SYDVKM. The CDR3 spans 15 residues. V lost 3 bases and J lost 0, with 9 bases in between. CDR3 in DNA: TGTGCCAGCAGTTTCTTCCGGTATAGCAATCAGCCCCAGCATTTT. Its translation is CASSFFRYSNQPQHF.

This chain links TRBV6-5 with TRBJ1-2; D is unclear. The CDR3 spans 13 residues. CDR1 is MNHEY, CDR2 SVGAGI, per germline. The ends were cut back, 0 bases at V and 8 bases at J, with 10 bases in the middle. The CDR3 coding sequence is TGTGCCAGCAGTTACTCGATTGACGGAGGCTACACCTTC. Protein: CASSYSIDGGYTF.

The chain uses TRBV4-3 and TRBJ2-7; tentative D call: TRBD1 (5 bases). The CDR3 covers 13 residues. Germline V lookup: CDR1 LGHNA, CDR2 YSLEER. V was shortened by 4 bases and J by 3 bases, with 10 bases between the two germline ends. DNA of the CDR3: TGCGCCAGCAGCCGCGACAGAGACTACGAGCAGTACTTC. It yields the protein CASSRDRDYEQYF.

The CDR3 region is CASSRAASNQPQHF. The DNA of the CDR3 is TGTGCCAGTAGTAGGGCGGCTAGCAATCAGCCCCAGCATTTT. The chain combines TRBV19 with TRBJ1-5; D call uncertain. V gave up 4 bases and J gave up 0 bases, with 7 bases separating them. The CDR3 is 14 residues long. Germline CDR1 and CDR2: LNHDA and SQIVND (reference sequence).

The rearrangement uses TRBV30 and TRBJ1-5; D ambiguous. Trimming left V 3 bases short and J 4 bases short, with 7 bases between. The CDR3 length is 12 residues. Looked up from germline, CDR1 is GTSNPN and CDR2 is SVGIG (reference sequence). This CDR3 reads CAWSGVNQPQHF. DNA of the CDR3: TGTGCCTGGAGCGGGGTTAATCAGCCCCAGCATTTT.

J is TRBJ1-4 and V is TRBV6-1; D is unclear. Germline CDR1 is MNHNS and CDR2 is SASEGT. Trimming left V 2 bases short and J 8 bases short, with 15 bases between. There are 15 residues in the CDR3. The CDR3 loop is CASSEIHQMVEKLFF. CDR3 nucleotides: TGTGCCAGCAGTGAAATCCACCAGATGGTCGAAAAACTGTTTTTT.

Remarks on this clone: The germline gene is not matched at one end of the junction; a read error may be the cause. V and J are TRBV6-5 and TRBJ2-3; TRBD2 matches 9 bases. There are 15 residues in the CDR3. The germline gives CDR1 MNHEY, CDR2 SVGAGI. The CDR3 sequence is CAGSLSGGRADTQYF. CDR3 coding DNA: TGTGCCGGCAGCCTCAGCGGGGGGCGGGCAGATACGCAGTATTTT.

This clone appeared a single time. This rearrangement joins TRBV9 to TRBJ2-3, with D uncertain. Trimming removed 2 bases at V and 4 bases at J, with 11 bases between. The CDR3 is 14 amino acids. In germline, CDR1 is SGDLS, CDR2 YYNGEE. The CDR3 DNA reads as TGTGCCAGCAGCGTTTTGAACGAGGCAGATACGCAGTATTTT. As protein: CASSVLNEADTQYF.

The rearrangement joins TRBV6-5 to TRBJ2-1; no clear D. The germline V gene has CDR1 MNHEY and CDR2 SVGAGI. CDR3 size: 15 residues. The V gene lost 6 bases and the J gene lost 0 bases, with 12 bases spanning the gap. The CDR3 sequence is CASSSIDGSYNEQFF. CDR3 nucleotide sequence: TGTGCCAGCAGCTCTATCGACGGCTCCTACAATGAGCAGTTCTTC.

The chain employs TRBV11-2 and TRBJ2-7, with D hard to call. The CDR3 is 14 amino acids. V gave up 3 bases and J gave up 2 bases, with 11 bases separating them. Germline assignment: CDR1 SGHAT and CDR2 FQNNGV. CDR3: CASSLPDGTYEQYF. The CDR3 DNA follows: TGTGCCAGCAGCTTGCCGGACGGAACCTACGAGCAGTACTTC. Based on the CDR3 plus reference TRBV11-2 and TRBJ2-7, the full variable domain is EAGVAQSPRYKIIEKRQSVAFWCNPISGHATLYWYQQILGQGPKLLIQFQNNGVVDDSQLPKDRFSAERLKGVDSTLKIQPAKLEDSAVYLCASSLPDGTYEQYFGPGTRLTVT.

V and J are TRBV7-2 and TRBJ2-2, with D hard to call. CDR1 and CDR2 from the germline V gene are SGHTA and FQGNSA. V dropped 1 base and J dropped 7 bases, with 13 bases sitting between them. The CDR3 totals 15 residues. Here the CDR3 reads CASSLELGGVGELFF. CDR3 DNA: TGTGCCAGCAGCTTAGAATTGGGCGGAGTCGGGGAGCTGTTTTTT.

The V gene is TRBV7-9, the J gene TRBJ2-5, with 11 bases that match TRBD2. V was pared by 3 bases and J by 5 bases, with 5 bases of the junction left unmatched. The CDR3 contains 15 residues. Per germline, CDR1 SEHNR and CDR2 FQNEAQ (reference sequence). The CDR3 is CASSFSGGAEETQYF. CDR3 sequence (DNA): TGTGCCAGCAGCTTTAGCGGGGGGGCGGAGGAGACCCAGTACTTC.

This chain links TRBV29-1 with TRBJ2-5, with 8 bases lining up with TRBD1. Unmatched junction bases numbered 3, after V lost 3 bases and J lost 3 bases. This CDR3 is built from 13 residues. The V gene's germline CDR1 is SQVTM and CDR2 ANQGSEA. CDR3 sequence reads: CSVDRGPKETQYF. CDR3 nucleotides: TGCAGCGTTGACAGGGGGCCCAAAGAGACCCAGTACTTC.

V usage is TRBV7-2 and J usage is TRBJ1-2; D ambiguous. The CDR3 contains 13 residues. V was clipped by 1 base and J by 4 bases, with 7 bases between them. The germline V gene encodes CDR1 SGHTA and CDR2 FQGNSA. The CDR3, as DNA: TGTGCCAGCAGCTTAGTCGCGGCCTATGGCTACACCTTC. It codes for CASSLVAAYGYTF.

The sample holds a few counts of this clone. Other nucleotide sequences from this sample produce the same CDR3. This chain connects TRBV12-3 or TRBV12-4 to TRBJ1-1; D might be TRBD1 (5 bases). The CDR3 covers 13 residues. The ends were cut back, 6 bases at V and 0 bases at J, with 8 bases in the middle. The chain's CDR3 is CASSLRVNTEAFF. CDR3 DNA: TGTGCCAGCAGCCTCAGGGTGAACACTGAAGCTTTCTTT.

V gene TRBV4-1 combines with J gene TRBJ1-6; 9 bases fit TRBD1. The V and J ends lost 0 bases and 10 bases, in that order; junction bases with no gene match: 4. Germline-derived CDR1 and CDR2 are MGHRA and YSYEKL. The CDR3 contains 15 residues. CDR3 sequence: CASSQDTGGGSPLHF. The CDR3 nucleotides read TGCGCCAGCAGCCAAGACACAGGGGGCGGATCACCCCTCCACTTT.

The CDR3, as DNA: TGTGCCAGCAGCCAAGGCGGGGTGGAGACCCAGTACTTC. Its translation: CASSQGGVETQYF. This chain links TRBV3-1 (or the pseudogene TRBV3-2) with TRBJ2-5; D perhaps matches TRBD2 (6 bases). Looked up from germline, CDR1 is LGHDT and CDR2 is YNNKEL (reference sequence). Trimming left V 1 base short and J 5 bases short, with 8 bases between. This CDR3 has 13 residues.

J is TRBJ1-1 and V is TRBV29-1, with a tentative D call TRBD1 (5 bases). Germline V gene sequence: CDR1 SQVTM, CDR2 ANQGSEA. This CDR3 is 15 amino acids long. Deletions cut 7 bases from V and 3 bases from J, with 21 bases between. The CDR3 here is CSASAGMIGDTEAFF. CDR3 bases: TGCAGCGCTAGCGCAGGGATGATAGGGGACACTGAAGCTTTCTTT.

This clone was observed a single time. V usage is TRBV5-1 and J usage is TRBJ2-3; D possibly uses TRBD1 or TRBD2 (5 bases each). The CDR3 has 14 amino acids. CDR1 SGHRS and CDR2 YFSETQ come from the germline V gene. Trimming stripped 1 base from V and 4 bases from J, with 10 bases between. The CDR3 loop reads CASSLNGDADTQYF. The CDR3 nucleotides are TGCGCCAGCAGCTTGAATGGGGACGCAGATACGCAGTATTTT.

The chain employs TRBV27 and TRBJ2-5; D is perhaps TRBD1 (5 bases). CDR3 size: 12 residues. Germline CDR1 is MNHEY and CDR2 is SMNVEV (reference sequence). V lost 8 bases and J 2 bases, leaving 9 bases between the germline ends. The CDR3 bases are TGTGCCAGCGCAAGGGGTCAAGAGACCCAGTACTTC. It encodes CASARGQETQYF.

This chain links TRBV6-2 or TRBV6-3 with TRBJ2-7; 7 nucleotides line up with TRBD1. The germline V gene encodes CDR1 MNHEY and CDR2 SVGEGT. V shed 5 bases and J 6 bases; nucleotides not matched to a gene: 19. The CDR3 spans 17 residues. This CDR3 reads CASSPNPTLFTGVEQYF. CDR3 DNA: TGTGCCAGCAGTCCGAACCCCACCCTGTTTACAGGGGTCGAGCAGTACTTC.

The chain links TRBV2 to TRBJ2-7; possibly TRBD2 for D (6 bases). The V gene's germline CDR1 is SNHLY and CDR2 FYNNEI. The CDR3 has 14 amino acids. Deletions cut 3 bases from V and 2 bases from J, with 11 bases between. The CDR3 spells CASSEEGGPYEQYF. CDR3 nucleotides: TGTGCCAGCAGTGAGGAAGGAGGGCCCTACGAGCAGTACTTC.

V gene TRBV2 combines with J gene TRBJ2-7; 8 nucleotides line up with TRBD1. CDR3 length: 14 amino acids. Unmatched junction bases numbered 6, after V lost 6 bases and J lost 2 bases. The germline gives CDR1 SNHLY, CDR2 FYNNEI. CDR3 coding DNA: TGTGCCAGCAGGCAGGGACAGGCGACCTACGAGCAGTACTTC. Translated: CASRQGQATYEQYF. Full variable domain (outside the CDR3, taken from reference TRBV2 and TRBJ2-7): EPEVTQTPSHQVTQMGQEVILRCVPISNHLYFYWYRQILGQKVEFLVSFYNNEISEKSEIFDDQFSVERPDGSNFTLKIRSTKLEDSAMYFCASRQGQATYEQYFGPGTRLTVT.

The genes are TRBV20-1 and TRBJ1-6, with 10 bases matching TRBD1. V dropped 3 bases and J dropped 9; count of bases not matched to a gene: 8. Germline V CDR1 and CDR2: DFQATT, SNEGSKA (reference sequence). CDR3 length: 15 residues. This CDR3 is CSASTGGTGVSPLHF. The CDR3 bases are TGCAGTGCTAGTACTGGGGGGACAGGGGTTTCACCCCTCCACTTT.